A selection of T cell receptor beta chains follows, all from one sample in a study of response to subunit inactivated influenza vaccine. One entry per CDR3 protein, called by TCRdb with MiXCR from the RT-PCR reads. The table records hundreds of thousands of distinct CDR3 sequences, around 13% of them present only once. The input for sequencing was PBMCs from blood, taken approximately 15 days before vaccination. The receptors were sampled from a man aged 45-65 years who received an inactivated influenza vaccine. Both conserved end residues are part of each CDR3. D genes are given only for firm matches. Expanded clones are given a class, and other clones once, few, many or no size at all.

clone_size d_call j_call v_call cdr3_nt cdr3_aa
few . TRBJ2-3 TRBV4-1 TGCGCCAGCAGCCAAGATAAAATCGTGGGTACGCAGTATTTT CASSQDKIVGTQYF
few . TRBJ2-7 TRBV20-1 TGCAGTGCTAGCTATGGGGGGACTTCCTACGAGCAGTACTTC CSASYGGTSYEQYF
few . TRBJ2-6 TRBV5-1 TGCGCCAGCAAAGTTCTCCCTGGGGCCAACGTCCTGACTTTC CASKVLPGANVLTF
. TRBD2 TRBJ2-1 TRBV6-1 TGTGCCAGCAGTCCGGGACTAGCGGGTTCCAATGAGCAGTTCTTC CASSPGLAGSNEQFF
few . TRBJ2-1 TRBV2 TGTGCCAGCAAAGTAGCGGTGTACAATGAGCAGTTCTTC CASKVAVYNEQFF
. . TRBJ2-2 TRBV29-1 TGCAGCGTTGTTAGACAGACCACCGGGGAGCTGTTTTTT CSVVRQTTGELFF
few . TRBJ2-7 TRBV2 TGTGCCAGCAGTGAATCCAGGGGGGGAAGTGTGCAGTACTTC CASSESRGGSVQYF
. TRBD2 TRBJ2-3 TRBV10-3 TGTGCCATCAGTGAGACTAGCGGGGCTACAGATACGCAGTATTTT CAISETSGATDTQYF
few . TRBJ2-1 TRBV20-1 TGCAGTGCTAGAGTTAGGAGCTCCTACAATGAGCAGTTCTTC CSARVRSSYNEQFF
. . TRBJ2-3 TRBV20-1 TGCAGTGCGAGGCTCTTAGACACAGATACGCAGTATTTT CSARLLDTDTQYF
. TRBD2 TRBJ2-5 TRBV7-2 TGTGCCAGCAGCCCCATAGCGGGAGGAGAGACCCAGTACTTC CASSPIAGGETQYF
. . TRBJ2-5 TRBV20-1 TGCAGTGCTAGATACAGGGACGAAAAGACCCAGTACTTC CSARYRDEKTQYF
many . TRBJ2-5 TRBV6-2/TRBV6-3 TGTGCCAGCATCTCCGGGACTCAAGAGACCCAGTACTTC CASISGTQETQYF
many . TRBJ1-1 TRBV29-1 TGCAGCGTTGCGGGGGTGGGCACTGAAGCTTTCTTT CSVAGVGTEAFF
. . TRBJ2-5 TRBV7-2 TGTGCCAGCAGCCGCCAAACTAGGGACCAAGAGACCCAGTACTTC CASSRQTRDQETQYF
few . TRBJ1-4 TRBV6-1 TGTGCCAGCAAGTCGAGACAGTCAAATGAAAAACTGTTTTTT CASKSRQSNEKLFF
. TRBD2 TRBJ2-1 TRBV20-1 TGCAGTGCTAGAGAACTAGCGGGTATCTCCTACAATGAGCAGTTCTTC CSARELAGISYNEQFF
. . TRBJ1-1 TRBV6-1 TGTGCCAGCAGATCCCTCACAGGGTACACTGAAGCTTTCTTT CASRSLTGYTEAFF
many TRBD1 TRBJ2-7 TRBV6-5 TGTGCCAGCAGCCCCTCCGGGACAGCTTCCTACGAGCAGTACTTC CASSPSGTASYEQYF
. TRBD1 TRBJ2-1 TRBV7-8 TGTGCCAGCAGCTCATACAGGGGGCCAGGTTCCTACAATGAGCAGTTCTTC CASSSYRGPGSYNEQFF
few TRBD1 TRBJ2-7 TRBV20-1 TGCAGTGCTAGGGGACCGGGACAGGGCTACGAGCAGTACTTC CSARGPGQGYEQYF
. TRBD2 TRBJ2-3 TRBV29-1 TGCAGCGTTGTCTTCCTAGAACTAGCGGGCCTAAGCACAGATACGCAGTATTTT CSVVFLELAGLSTDTQYF
few . TRBJ2-1 TRBV5-1 TGCGCCAGCAGCTTGCCCCCCCTGGGGAATGAGCAGTTCTTC CASSLPPLGNEQFF
. . TRBJ1-5 TRBV5-5 TGTGCCAGCAGCTTGGCGTCGGATTTGCCGGGGCCCCAGCATTTT CASSLASDLPGPQHF
. TRBD1 TRBJ2-7 TRBV5-1 TGCGCCAGCAGCTTGGACCCGGACAGGAACGAGCAGTACTTC CASSLDPDRNEQYF
. TRBD1 TRBJ2-7 TRBV20-1 TGCAGTGCTAATGGGCGGCAGGGGGTAGAGAAGCAGTACTTC CSANGRQGVEKQYF
many . TRBJ2-2 TRBV7-3 TGTGCCAGCAGCTTAACACAGGATTACACCGGGGAGCTGTTTTTT CASSLTQDYTGELFF
few . TRBJ2-2 TRBV24-1 TGTGCCACCAGTCACCGGGAACCGAACACCGGGGAGCTGTTTTTT CATSHREPNTGELFF
many . TRBJ2-5 TRBV28 TGTGCCAGCAGTTTATTTCGAGAGACCCAGTACTTC CASSLFRETQYF
few TRBD2 TRBJ2-1 TRBV7-3 TGTGCCAGCAGCTCTTCGACTAGCGGGTCCTACAATGAGCAGTTCTTC CASSSSTSGSYNEQFF
few . TRBJ2-7 TRBV4-2 TGTGCCAGCAGCCAAGATCGAGACAGACGCTACGAGCAGTACTTC CASSQDRDRRYEQYF
few TRBD2 TRBJ2-5 TRBV6-5 TGTGCCAGCGTTGGGGGGGGCCAAGAGACCCAGTACTTC CASVGGGQETQYF
few . TRBJ1-6 TRBV4-3 TGCGCCAGCAGCCAAGAATTCGCAGGGCAATCACCCCTCCACTTT CASSQEFAGQSPLHF
few . TRBJ1-1 TRBV30 TGTGCCTGGAGTAAAGCGAACACTGAAGCTTTCTTT CAWSKANTEAFF
many . TRBJ2-5 TRBV9 TGTGCCAGCAGCCGCGAGGGCATGGGGGAGACCCAGTACTTC CASSREGMGETQYF
few TRBD2 TRBJ2-7 TRBV7-2 TGTGCCAGCAGCTTTTCGGGAGGGCCAGACGAGCAGTACTTC CASSFSGGPDEQYF
. . TRBJ2-2 TRBV3-1 TGTGCCATCAGCCAAGCAAAGCGCCTCACCGGGGAGCTGTTTTTT CAISQAKRLTGELFF
many . TRBJ2-7 TRBV20-1 TGCAGTGCTAGAACGGCGGCCCAGGGGCTCGAGCAGTACTTC CSARTAAQGLEQYF
many . TRBJ2-5 TRBV7-8 TGTGCCAGCTACAGGGGGGGAGAGACCCAGTACTTC CASYRGGETQYF
. TRBD1 TRBJ2-7 TRBV7-2 TGTGCCAGCAGCTCCGACAGGGGTTTCTACGAGCAGTACTTC CASSSDRGFYEQYF
many TRBD2 TRBJ2-1 TRBV7-6 TGTGCCAGCAGCGGGTCGGGACTAGCGGCCTACAATGAGCAGTTCTTC CASSGSGLAAYNEQFF
few TRBD2 TRBJ2-3 TRBV11-2 TGTGCCAGCAGCCCGCAAACCCGGACTAGCGGGAGCACAGATACGCAGTATTTT CASSPQTRTSGSTDTQYF
. . TRBJ2-1 TRBV5-1 TGCGCCAGCAGCTCGACCGTCCCCGGTGAGCAGTTCTTC CASSSTVPGEQFF
. . TRBJ2-5 TRBV27 TGCACCAGCAGTTTAGCGCCCCGTGGGCCTGGGGAGACCCAGTACTTC CTSSLAPRGPGETQYF
few . TRBJ2-1 TRBV7-9 TGTGCCAGCAGCTTAGGGGGAGGACCTATAGAGCAGTTCTTC CASSLGGGPIEQFF
few TRBD1 TRBJ2-5 TRBV10-3 TGTGCCATCAGTGAGTCCTACAGGGGGCCAGAGACCCAGTACTTC CAISESYRGPETQYF
few . TRBJ2-1 TRBV7-4 TGTGCCAGCAGCTTAACGGCTAAGTTCTTC CASSLTAKFF
few . TRBJ1-4 TRBV12-3/TRBV12-4 TGTGCCAGCAGCAATCCCGGGACGCGAAATGAAAAACTGTTTTTT CASSNPGTRNEKLFF
few TRBD2 TRBJ2-3 TRBV29-1 TGCAGCGTGCTAGCGGGGGGCACAGATACGCAGTATTTT CSVLAGGTDTQYF
. TRBD1 TRBJ2-1 TRBV28 TGTGCCAGCAGCCCCGCAGGACAGGGCTATGATGAGCAGTTCTTC CASSPAGQGYDEQFF
few . TRBJ1-4 TRBV12-3/TRBV12-4 TGTGCCAGCAGTTTGGACCGGGGGGCCATTGGAAAACTGTTTTTT CASSLDRGAIGKLFF
few . TRBJ2-5 TRBV7-2 TGTGCCAGCAGCTTCGGCAGCTTAGAGACCCAGTACTTC CASSFGSLETQYF
. . TRBJ2-3 TRBV3-1 TGTGCCAGCAGCCTCGGGGGATTGGGTAGCACAGATACGCAGTATTTT CASSLGGLGSTDTQYF
few . TRBJ2-3 TRBV6-1 TGTGCCAGCAGTGAAACTGCCAGACACGGTGGAGCAGATACGCAGTATTTT CASSETARHGGADTQYF
few . TRBJ2-2 TRBV19 TGTGCCAGTACCCCAGGCCTTCGGAACACCGGGGAGCTGTTTTTT CASTPGLRNTGELFF
. TRBD1 TRBJ2-7 TRBV18 TGTGCCAGCTCAGCGACAGGGATGAGAGAGCAGTACTTC CASSATGMREQYF
few TRBD2 TRBJ2-1 TRBV12-3/TRBV12-4 TGTGCCAGCACCTTGACTAGCGTCAAGGGGTATGAGCAGTTCTTC CASTLTSVKGYEQFF